These 6 T cell receptor beta chains came from one sample sequenced in a study of blood T cell repertoires in COVID-19. TCRdb keeps only in-frame clones here, not all; method: immunoSEQ multiplex PCR. The sample gives around 130,000 clones, around 82% of which show up once; 9% to 14% is in the top ten. Source material: peripheral blood. Source of these receptors: a human donor in a cohort sampled during active COVID-19.

The count of this clone is one. J is TRBJ1-1 and V is TRBV18, with a weak D call TRBD1 (5 bases). This CDR3 is built from 15 residues. Trimming cost V 0 bases and J 0 bases, with 8 bases left between them. Germline CDR1 and CDR2: KGHSH and LQKENI. CDR3 bases: TGTGCCAGCTCACCACCGGAGGGACTGAACACTGAAGCTTTCTTT. Protein product: CASSPPEGLNTEAFF. Using reference TRBV18 and TRBJ1-1 for the parts outside the CDR3, the full variable domain is NAGVMQNPRHLVRRRGQEARLRCSPMKGHSHVYWYRQLPEEGLKFMVYLQKENIIDESGMPKERFSAEFPKEGPSILRIQQVVRGDSAAYFCASSPPEGLNTEAFFGQGTRLTVV.

The chain carries TRBV28 and TRBJ2-1, with a weak D call TRBD1 (6 bases). Germline V gene data show CDR1 as MDHEN and CDR2 as SYDVKM. The CDR3 is made up of 13 amino acids. The V and J ends lost 3 bases and 5 bases respectively, with 8 bases between them. CDR3: CASSFYRDNEQFF. In DNA, the CDR3 is TGTGCCAGCAGTTTTTACAGGGACAATGAGCAGTTCTTC.

The chain employs TRBV6-5 and TRBJ1-5; TRBD1 aligns across 10 bases. The CDR3 totals 14 residues. J was trimmed by 5 bases and V by 8 bases; bases with no gene match: 6. The germline V gene encodes CDR1 MNHEY and CDR2 SVGAGI. The CDR3 nucleotides are TGTGCCAGCCGGACAGGGGGGACGGATCAGCCCCAGCATTTT. This gives the protein CASRTGGTDQPQHF.

This chain uses TRBV9 with TRBJ1-5; 7 bases are a match to TRBD1. Germline CDR1 reads SGDLS; CDR2 reads YYNGEE. This CDR3 region has 15 residues. V was clipped by 5 bases and J by 7 bases; unmatched bases: 12. CDR3 region: CASSEQGKQGQPQHF. DNA of the CDR3: TGTGCCAGCAGTGAACAGGGTAAACAGGGGCAGCCCCAGCATTTT.

This clone was counted between two and nine times. Here the CDR3 reads CASSLDGDYNSPLHF. The DNA for the CDR3 is TGCGCCAGCAGCTTGGACGGGGACTATAATTCACCCCTCCACTTT. The gene calls are TRBV5-1 and TRBJ1-6; D not certain. Per germline, CDR1 SGHRS and CDR2 YFSETQ. The V end was cut by 0 bases, the J end by 3 bases, with 7 bases between. CDR3 length: 15 amino acids.

This clone came up a few times. The chain carries TRBV10-2 and TRBJ1-1; possibly TRBD1 for D (5 bases). This CDR3 region has 14 residues. V was pared by 3 bases and J by 2 bases, with 10 bases between. The germline CDR1 and CDR2 sequences are WSHSY and SAAADI. DNA of the CDR3: TGCGCCAGCAGTGACCGACAGAAAAACACTGAAGCTTTCTTT. It encodes CASSDRQKNTEAFF.